Listed below are T cell receptor beta chains from one sample, sequenced in a study of shared clonotypes between healthy human individuals. Only in-frame clones appear in the TCRdb table, and some are missing; sequencing was by immunoSEQ multiplex PCR. The data contain some 2,000,000 clones, 85% to 95% of them singletons. The sample consisted of naive CD4+ T cells sorted from blood. These receptors all come from a man younger than 35 in good health. CDR3s include the opening cysteine and the closing phenylalanine or tryptophan. D genes are given only for firm matches. The size entry is marked missing in some rows and otherwise reads once, few, many or a size class.

d_gene: NA; abundance: NA; j_gene: TRBJ2-3; v_gene: TRBV30; CDR3aa: CAWSQGSTDTQYF; CDR3nt: TGTGCCTGGAGTCAGGGAAGCACAGATACGCAGTATTTT
d_gene: TRBD1; abundance: NA; j_gene: TRBJ1-1; v_gene: TRBV5-1; CDR3aa: CASSAQGANTEAFF; CDR3nt: TGCGCCAGCAGCGCACAGGGGGCGAACACTGAAGCTTTCTTT
d_gene: NA; abundance: NA; j_gene: TRBJ2-7; v_gene: TRBV7-6; CDR3aa: CASSLVPDGSYEQYF; CDR3nt: TGTGCCAGCAGCTTAGTACCAGACGGCTCCTACGAGCAGTACTTC
d_gene: NA; abundance: NA; j_gene: TRBJ2-7; v_gene: TRBV29-1; CDR3aa: CSVGSTNYEQYF; CDR3nt: TGCAGCGTTGGGTCCACAAACTACGAGCAGTACTTC
d_gene: NA; abundance: NA; j_gene: TRBJ2-3; v_gene: TRBV16; CDR3aa: CASSWPDTQYF; CDR3nt: TGTGCCAGCAGTTGGCCAGATACGCAGTATTTT
d_gene: TRBD1; abundance: NA; j_gene: TRBJ2-7; v_gene: TRBV2; CDR3aa: CASSEGPGQGGYEQYF; CDR3nt: TGTGCCAGCAGTGAGGGACCGGGACAGGGAGGCTACGAGCAGTACTTC
d_gene: NA; abundance: NA; j_gene: TRBJ1-6; v_gene: TRBV28; CDR3aa: CASSVTYNSPLHF; CDR3nt: TGTGCCAGCTCCGTTACCTATAATTCACCCCTCCACTTT
d_gene: NA; abundance: NA; j_gene: TRBJ2-7; v_gene: TRBV2; CDR3aa: CASSGGGGYSYEQYF; CDR3nt: TGTGCCAGCAGTGGGGGAGGGGGTTATTCCTACGAGCAGTACTTC
d_gene: TRBD1; abundance: NA; j_gene: TRBJ2-5; v_gene: TRBV27; CDR3aa: CASSHKGQGQETQYF; CDR3nt: TGTGCCAGCAGTCACAAGGGACAGGGACAAGAGACCCAGTACTTC
d_gene: NA; abundance: once; j_gene: TRBJ1-6; v_gene: TRBV7-2; CDR3aa: CASSLGQLGSPLHF; CDR3nt: TGTGCCAGCAGCTTAGGACAGCTGGGATCACCCCTCCACTTT
d_gene: TRBD2; abundance: NA; j_gene: TRBJ2-7; v_gene: TRBV7-2; CDR3aa: CASSFTGTSGRDEQYF; CDR3nt: TGTGCCAGCAGCTTTACCGGGACTAGCGGGAGAGACGAGCAGTACTTC
d_gene: TRBD2; abundance: NA; j_gene: TRBJ2-5; v_gene: TRBV7-2; CDR3aa: CASSLGLAGAVLTQYF; CDR3nt: TGTGCCAGCAGCCTAGGACTAGCGGGAGCCGTATTGACCCAGTACTTC
d_gene: NA; abundance: NA; j_gene: TRBJ1-2; v_gene: TRBV6-5; CDR3aa: CASSPTQANYGYTF; CDR3nt: TGTGCCAGCAGCCCCACACAAGCTAACTATGGCTACACCTTC
d_gene: NA; abundance: NA; j_gene: TRBJ1-1; v_gene: TRBV7-2; CDR3aa: CASSFGRVNTEAFF; CDR3nt: TGTGCCAGCAGCTTTGGCCGGGTGAACACTGAAGCTTTCTTT
d_gene: NA; abundance: once; j_gene: TRBJ1-2; v_gene: TRBV7-2; CDR3aa: CASSLDPDNNYGYTF; CDR3nt: TGTGCCAGCAGCTTAGACCCGGACAATAACTATGGCTACACCTTC
d_gene: TRBD1; abundance: NA; j_gene: TRBJ2-5; v_gene: TRBV7-9; CDR3aa: CASSSEGTGGETQYF; CDR3nt: TGTGCCAGCAGCTCAGAGGGGACAGGGGGAGAGACCCAGTACTTC
d_gene: NA; abundance: NA; j_gene: TRBJ2-7; v_gene: TRBV28; CDR3aa: CASSHYEQYF; CDR3nt: TGTGCCAGCAGCCACTACGAGCAGTACTTC
d_gene: NA; abundance: NA; j_gene: TRBJ1-2; v_gene: TRBV30; CDR3aa: CAWSVPGAANYGYTF; CDR3nt: TGTGCCTGGAGTGTACCAGGCGCCGCTAACTATGGCTACACCTTC
d_gene: TRBD1; abundance: NA; j_gene: TRBJ1-2; v_gene: TRBV6-1; CDR3aa: CASSRTGPDGYTF; CDR3nt: TGTGCCAGCAGTCGGACAGGGCCAGATGGCTACACCTTC
d_gene: TRBD1; abundance: once; j_gene: TRBJ1-1; v_gene: TRBV18; CDR3aa: CASSPPSGQGAEAFF; CDR3nt: TGTGCCAGCTCACCACCTTCGGGACAGGGGGCTGAAGCTTTCTTT
d_gene: NA; abundance: NA; j_gene: TRBJ1-1; v_gene: TRBV30; CDR3aa: CAWSVGSRSEAFF; CDR3nt: TGTGCCTGGAGTGTCGGGTCCCGATCTGAAGCTTTCTTT
d_gene: NA; abundance: NA; j_gene: TRBJ2-3; v_gene: TRBV28; CDR3aa: CASSDTGSTDTQYF; CDR3nt: TGTGCCAGCAGCGATACGGGGAGCACAGATACGCAGTATTTT
d_gene: NA; abundance: NA; j_gene: TRBJ1-1; v_gene: TRBV7-2; CDR3aa: CASSLPTEAFF; CDR3nt: TGTGCCAGCAGCTTACCCACTGAAGCTTTCTTT
d_gene: NA; abundance: NA; j_gene: TRBJ2-5; v_gene: TRBV9; CDR3aa: CASSVDPEETQYF; CDR3nt: TGTGCCAGCAGCGTAGACCCCGAAGAGACCCAGTACTTC
d_gene: NA; abundance: NA; j_gene: TRBJ2-3; v_gene: TRBV5-1; CDR3aa: CASSSQGAGSTDTQYF; CDR3nt: TGCGCCAGCAGCTCTCAGGGAGCGGGTAGCACAGATACGCAGTATTTT
d_gene: NA; abundance: NA; j_gene: TRBJ2-7; v_gene: TRBV7-9; CDR3aa: CASSPRHHEQYF; CDR3nt: TGTGCCAGCAGCCCTCGACACCACGAGCAGTACTTC
d_gene: NA; abundance: NA; j_gene: TRBJ1-4; v_gene: TRBV5-1; CDR3aa: CASSLGQLATNEKLFF; CDR3nt: TGCGCCAGCAGCTTGGGACAGTTGGCAACTAATGAAAAACTGTTTTTT